A selection of T cell receptor beta chains follows, all from one sample in a study of a mutant IDH1 vaccine in newly diagnosed glioma. Libraries were prepared by immunoSEQ multiplex PCR; TCRdb keeps only in-frame clonotypes and omits some of them. The table records 40,000 or so clones, approximately 78% of them present only once. The sample in question was PBMCs, obtained from a glioma patient treated with radiotherapy, temozolomide or both. These receptors all stem from a man aged 40-49 years with glioma. Some clones in this sample may be carry-over from other donors' samples. The CDR3 runs from the conserved cysteine through the conserved F or W.

V	J	CDR3
TRBV5-6	TRBJ1-1	CASSSPGQGYTEAFF
TRBV7-2	TRBJ2-5	CASSLEVFLSGAYQETQYF
TRBV9	TRBJ1-3	CASSVGQSSGNTIYF
TRBV9	TRBJ2-3	CASSVASGTGMDTQYF
TRBV29-1	TRBJ1-2	CGTDYGYTF
TRBV28	TRBJ1-6	CASSLRGNYNSPLHF
TRBV13	TRBJ1-6	CASSRGGSSNSPLHF
TRBV5-4	TRBJ2-6	CASLKAGTVISGANVLTF
TRBV4-1	TRBJ1-2	CASSHGWGGYTF
TRBV5-1	TRBJ2-1	CASNDGVSGYNEQFF
TRBV29-1	TRBJ2-1	CSVPGQGLNEQFF
TRBV10-3	TRBJ1-6	CASHDPGLSTSYNSPLHF
TRBV2	TRBJ1-1	CASSGQANTEAFF
TRBV5-4	TRBJ1-4	CASSLVGGQGEKLFF
TRBV7-2	TRBJ2-2	CASSWTGMNTGELFF
TRBV6-5	TRBJ2-7	CASRSYYEQYF
TRBV6-6	TRBJ1-2	CASSYEDRSLYGYTF
TRBV20-1	TRBJ2-7	CSARQGLEQYF
TRBV10-3	TRBJ1-1	CAIRETGGDTEAFF
TRBV7-8	TRBJ1-6	CASSLEAGDSPLHF
TRBV11-3	TRBJ2-7	CASSPGTGGYEQYF
TRBV6-5	TRBJ1-2	CASSPPGGRGYTF
TRBV13	TRBJ1-2	CASSLGGGQSYGYTF
TRBV5-4	TRBJ2-3	CASSGAGTLSTDTQYF
TRBV6-1	TRBJ1-1	CASKKGMNTEAFF
TRBV5-6	TRBJ2-7	CASSPSGVYYEQYF